This is a list of T cell receptor beta chains from one sample in a study of T cells after yellow fever vaccination. One entry per CDR3 protein results from TCRdb running MiXCR on the 5' RACE reads. The sample consists of 500,000 to 650,000 distinct CDR3 sequences, around a sixth of them appearing once. This specimen was PBMCs, taken more than 4 days after the first yellow fever vaccination. The receptors shown here come from a man between 18 and 29 years old who received the YFV17D yellow fever vaccine. Both conserved end residues are part of each CDR3. The D gene is left open where the match is weak. Expanded clones are given a class, and other clones once, few, many or no size at all.

TGTGCCAGCAGTGAGGCCTATGAGCCCCAGCATTTT,CASSEAYEPQHF,few,TRBV6-2/TRBV6-3,NA,TRBJ1-5
TGTGCCAGCACCACCGGGACTAGCGGGGGGCCGAACACCGGGGAGCTGTTTTTT,CASTTGTSGGPNTGELFF,NA,TRBV6-2/TRBV6-3,TRBD2,TRBJ2-2
TGTGCCAGCAACACACTAGCGGGGGTCAAAGAGACCCAGTACTTC,CASNTLAGVKETQYF,NA,TRBV7-6,TRBD2,TRBJ2-5
TGCAGTGCCCAGGTCGTGGCAGGGTTGACCGGGGAGCTGTTTTTT,CSAQVVAGLTGELFF,NA,TRBV20-1,NA,TRBJ2-2
TGTGCCAGCAGTATTCCGGGACAATCTGAAAAACTGTTTTTT,CASSIPGQSEKLFF,NA,TRBV28,NA,TRBJ1-4
TGTGCCAGCAGTTGGACAGGGGGCATTCATCAGCCCCAGCATTTT,CASSWTGGIHQPQHF,NA,TRBV12-3/TRBV12-4,TRBD1,TRBJ1-5
TGCGCCAGCAGCCCGAAGCCGGGACTGCTAAATCAGCCCCAGCATTTT,CASSPKPGLLNQPQHF,few,TRBV4-1,NA,TRBJ1-5
TGTGCCAGCAGCTTCAGTCGGGTTGACGTGCAGTACTTC,CASSFSRVDVQYF,NA,TRBV7-2,NA,TRBJ2-7
TGTGCCAGTAGTAGGAGGGATAGGTCGACCGGGTCACCCCTCCACTTT,CASSRRDRSTGSPLHF,NA,TRBV19,NA,TRBJ1-6
TGCGCCAGCCGGGACGTGGCTAGCTCCTACAATGAGCAGTTCTTC,CASRDVASSYNEQFF,NA,TRBV5-1,NA,TRBJ2-1
TGTGCCAGCAGCTCGGGGGAAACGGTAACAGATACGCAGTATTTT,CASSSGETVTDTQYF,few,TRBV7-3,NA,TRBJ2-3
TGTGCCAGCAGTTACCAGGGGTTGGCCATCTACGAGCAGTACTTC,CASSYQGLAIYEQYF,many,TRBV6-2/TRBV6-3,NA,TRBJ2-7
TGTGCCAGCAGCTATGGTTCAAGGACAGACGGCTACTACGAGCAGTACTTC,CASSYGSRTDGYYEQYF,NA,TRBV4-2,NA,TRBJ2-7
TGTGCCAGCAGCCAGCAGTCGGGCCCCCAAGAGACCCAGTACTTC,CASSQQSGPQETQYF,many,TRBV3-1,NA,TRBJ2-5
TGTGCCAGCAGCCCCGGAGACGGGTTCAGTGAGCAGTTCTTC,CASSPGDGFSEQFF,NA,TRBV12-3/TRBV12-4,NA,TRBJ2-1
TGTGCCACCGGACATTGGACAGATACGCAGTATTTT,CATGHWTDTQYF,NA,TRBV15,NA,TRBJ2-3
TGTGCCAGCAATTATGGTGCGGGCCGGGCGCAGTATTTT,CASNYGAGRAQYF,NA,TRBV7-2,NA,TRBJ2-3
TGCGCCAGCAGCCCGCGGACCGAGGATGGCTACACCTTC,CASSPRTEDGYTF,few,TRBV5-1,NA,TRBJ1-2
TGTGCCACCAGCCGAGCTCCTAGTGGGGGTCAGCCCCAGCATTTT,CATSRAPSGGQPQHF,many,TRBV15,NA,TRBJ1-5
TGTGCCAATATGACCCTTGGGGAGACCCAGTACTTC,CANMTLGETQYF,NA,TRBV2,NA,TRBJ2-5
TGCGCCAGCAGCTTTTTTGGGACTACCGAAGAGACCCAGTACTTC,CASSFFGTTEETQYF,NA,TRBV5-1,TRBD2,TRBJ2-5
TGTGCCAGCAGCCCCCTAGCGGGGGTCGACAATGAGCAGTTCTTC,CASSPLAGVDNEQFF,NA,TRBV12-3/TRBV12-4,TRBD2,TRBJ2-1
TGTGCCAGCAGTTATACGGCGGGGGCCCAAGAGACCCAGTACTTC,CASSYTAGAQETQYF,NA,TRBV6-5,NA,TRBJ2-5
TGCAGCGCCAGACTTTCGAGATACGAGCAGTACTTC,CSARLSRYEQYF,NA,TRBV29-1,NA,TRBJ2-7
TGCGCCAGCAGCTTGGCGGCGCGGGGAGATCAAGAGACCCAGTACTTC,CASSLAARGDQETQYF,NA,TRBV5-1,NA,TRBJ2-5
TGTGCCAGCAGCAACGAGCAGTACTTC,CASSNEQYF,NA,TRBV7-2,NA,TRBJ2-7
TGCGCCAGCACCGCCCGGACAGGGGTGAGCACTGAAGCTTTCTTT,CASTARTGVSTEAFF,few,TRBV5-1,TRBD1,TRBJ1-1
TGTGCCAGCAGTTCTCGCAGGAGGGGGGCCTACAATGAGCAGTTCTTC,CASSSRRRGAYNEQFF,few,TRBV9,NA,TRBJ2-1
TGCAGTGTTAAGGTACCTATGAACACTGAAGCTTTCTTT,CSVKVPMNTEAFF,few,TRBV20-1,NA,TRBJ1-1
TGTGCCAGCAGCTTACAGGGTCGCGGAACCGGGGAGCTGTTTTTT,CASSLQGRGTGELFF,few,TRBV7-6,NA,TRBJ2-2
TGTGCCAGCAGCCCCCGGGTAGCGGGGGCCTCCCAAGAGACCCAGTACTTC,CASSPRVAGASQETQYF,few,TRBV7-2,TRBD2,TRBJ2-5
TGTGCCAGCAGCTCGGGACGGTTTAATTCACCCCTCCACTTT,CASSSGRFNSPLHF,NA,TRBV7-3,NA,TRBJ1-6
TGCAGTGCTAGACGAACTAGCGGAAACACAGATACGCAGTATTTT,CSARRTSGNTDTQYF,NA,TRBV20-1,TRBD2,TRBJ2-3
TGTGCCAGCAGCCCCGCTTCTGGGGGGTCCAAAAACATTCAGTACTTC,CASSPASGGSKNIQYF,many,TRBV4-2,NA,TRBJ2-4
TGTGCCAGCAGCCAAGTGGACAGGTATAGCACAGATACGCAGTATTTT,CASSQVDRYSTDTQYF,many,TRBV5-6,TRBD1,TRBJ2-3
TGTGCCACCAGCAGTGGGGACTATGGCTACACCTTC,CATSSGDYGYTF,NA,TRBV24-1,NA,TRBJ1-2
TGTGCCAGCAGCAATGTCCAGGCCGGTAACGGGGAGCTGTTTTTT,CASSNVQAGNGELFF,NA,TRBV21-1,NA,TRBJ2-2
TGCGCCAGCAGGCGGCGGGGGGGAGGAGAGACCCAGTACTTC,CASRRRGGGETQYF,NA,TRBV10-2,TRBD2,TRBJ2-5
TGCGCCAGCAGCCAAGATTTAGTTTCCTACGAGCAGTACTTC,CASSQDLVSYEQYF,NA,TRBV4-3,NA,TRBJ2-7
TGCGCCAGCAGCTTACCGGGACAGATCACCGGGGAGCTGTTTTTT,CASSLPGQITGELFF,NA,TRBV4-1,TRBD1,TRBJ2-2
TGTGCCAGCAGGCTGACTAGCGGTAGCACAGATACGCAGTATTTT,CASRLTSGSTDTQYF,few,TRBV2,TRBD2,TRBJ2-3
TGCAGCGTGGATGCCGGGACATCCTCTAACTATGGCTACACCTTC,CSVDAGTSSNYGYTF,few,TRBV29-1,NA,TRBJ1-2
TGTGCCAGCAGTTTACAGACAGCGGGTGGAAACACCATATATTTT,CASSLQTAGGNTIYF,NA,TRBV12-3/TRBV12-4,NA,TRBJ1-3
TGTGCCAGCAGTTACTCGGCCAGGGGGAGTGAAAAACTGTTTTTT,CASSYSARGSEKLFF,NA,TRBV6-5,TRBD1,TRBJ1-4